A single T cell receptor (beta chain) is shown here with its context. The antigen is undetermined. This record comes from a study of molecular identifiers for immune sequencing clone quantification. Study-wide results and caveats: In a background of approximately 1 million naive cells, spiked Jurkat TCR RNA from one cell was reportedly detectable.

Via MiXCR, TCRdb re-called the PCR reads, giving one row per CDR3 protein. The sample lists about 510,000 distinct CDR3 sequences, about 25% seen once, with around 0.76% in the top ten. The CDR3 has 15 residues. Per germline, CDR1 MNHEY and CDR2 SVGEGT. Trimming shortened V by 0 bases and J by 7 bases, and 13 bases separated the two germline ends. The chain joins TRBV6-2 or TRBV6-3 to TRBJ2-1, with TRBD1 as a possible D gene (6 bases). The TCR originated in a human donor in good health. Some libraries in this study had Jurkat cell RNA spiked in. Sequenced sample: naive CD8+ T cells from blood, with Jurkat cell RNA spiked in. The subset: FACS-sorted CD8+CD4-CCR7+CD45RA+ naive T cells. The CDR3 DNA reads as TGTGCCAGCAGTTACTCGATACAGGGAGCGAATGAGCAGTTCTTC. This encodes CASSYSIQGANEQFF.